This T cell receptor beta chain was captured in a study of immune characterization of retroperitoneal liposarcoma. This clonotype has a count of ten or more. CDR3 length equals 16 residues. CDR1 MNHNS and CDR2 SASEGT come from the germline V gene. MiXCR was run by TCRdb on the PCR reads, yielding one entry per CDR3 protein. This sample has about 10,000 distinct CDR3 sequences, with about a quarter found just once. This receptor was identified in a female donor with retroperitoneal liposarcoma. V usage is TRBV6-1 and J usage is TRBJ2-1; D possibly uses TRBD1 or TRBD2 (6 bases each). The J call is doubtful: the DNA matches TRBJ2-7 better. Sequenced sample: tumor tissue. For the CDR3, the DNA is TGTGCCAGCAGGGACTATAGCACGGGACACACCTACGAGCAGTACTTC. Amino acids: CASRDYSTGHTYEQYF.